Each of the 25 T cell receptor beta chains below was sequenced from the same sample in a study of T-cell reconstitution after alpha-beta-depleted transplantation in children. The TCRbeta library was prepared with unique molecular identifiers. TCRdb independently ran MiXCR on the PCR reads; one entry per CDR3 protein. Counted here are roughly 70,000 distinct CDR3 sequences, roughly 4.4% occurring once; the ten biggest clones make up approximately 17%. Material: PBMCs, mostly from graft donor cells, obtained 180 days after TCRalphabeta/CD19-depleted stem cell transplant. The receptors shown here come from a boy under two years old who had a stem cell transplant for acute myeloid leukemia, so the T cells may come from the graft donor.

The rearrangement joins TRBV6-6 to TRBJ2-3; D is ambiguous. Germline values: CDR1 MNHNY, CDR2 SVGAGI (reference sequence). Trimming removed 1 base from V and 2 bases from J, with 7 bases in between. This CDR3 has 14 amino acids. The CDR3 DNA follows: TGTGCCAGCAGTTACTTTAGCTACACAGATACGCAGTATTTT. Its translation: CASSYFSYTDTQYF.

There are many counts of this clonotype. V and J are TRBV12-3 or TRBV12-4 and TRBJ1-5, with a tentative D call TRBD1 (6 bases). The V end was cut by 4 bases, the J end by 5 bases, with 12 bases between. This CDR3 has 14 amino acids. CDR3 nucleotide sequence: TGTGCCAGCAGTTCCGGGACACGAGATCAGCCCCAGCATTTT. This translates into CASSSGTRDQPQHF.

This clonotype was detected ten times or more. This rearrangement joins TRBV29-1 to TRBJ1-3; D remains ambiguous. The CDR3 contains 14 residues. In germline, CDR1 is SQVTM, CDR2 ANQGSEA. Trimming took off 3 bases at V and 0 bases at J, with 9 bases between the two ends. The CDR3 bases are TGCAGCGTTGAGGTGAATACCTCTGGAAACACCATATATTTT. This sequence encodes CSVEVNTSGNTIYF.

By its share, this clonotype is medium-sized. This chain connects TRBV11-3 to TRBJ2-5; weak D call: TRBD1 (6 bases). Between the trimmed V and J ends, which lost 5 bases and 1 base, there was a span of 11 bases. The CDR3 length is 14 residues. The germline CDR1 and CDR2 sequences are SGHNT and YENEEA. DNA for the CDR3: TGTGCCAGCAGCGCACGGACAGTCCAAGAGACCCAGTACTTC. Protein product: CASSARTVQETQYF.

This clonotype came up many times. The chain uses TRBV7-9 and TRBJ1-1, with no clear D. The CDR3 has 13 amino acids. Looked up from germline, CDR1 is SEHNR and CDR2 is FQNEAQ (reference sequence). Trimming shortened V by 1 base and J by 2 bases, and 5 bases separated the two germline ends. In DNA form, the CDR3 reads TGTGCCAGCAGCTTAGGGACTAACACTGAAGCTTTCTTT. Its translation: CASSLGTNTEAFF.

Ten or more counts support this clonotype. The chain is built from TRBV7-8 and TRBJ1-6; D gene unclear. This CDR3 is 14 amino acids long. Germline assignment: CDR1 SGHVS and CDR2 FQNEAQ. With 6 bases removed from V and 6 bases from J, the gap between germline ends came to 12 bases. The CDR3 DNA reads TGTGCCAGCAGTGTTCTTGGGGTTAATTCACCCCTCCACTTT. It is translated as CASSVLGVNSPLHF.

This clonotype was counted many times. The chain combines TRBV4-3 with TRBJ2-6; 8 positions agree with TRBD1. The ends lost 1 base at V and 1 base at J; junction bases unmatched: 3. CDR3 length equals 17 residues. Germline loops: CDR1 LGHNA, CDR2 YSLEER. CDR3 residues: CASSQAGGLSGANVLTF. Written as DNA, the CDR3 is TGCGCCAGCAGCCAAGCAGGGGGCTTGTCTGGGGCCAACGTCCTGACTTTC.

This clonotype was seen at least ten times. This chain links TRBV4-3 with TRBJ2-3; D is unclear. V dropped 1 base and J dropped 4 bases, with 9 bases sitting between them. CDR1 LGHNA and CDR2 YSLEER come from the germline V gene. This CDR3 spans 14 amino acids. DNA of the CDR3: TGCGCCAGCAGCCAAGTTTCCGGACCAGATACGCAGTATTTT. This translates into CASSQVSGPDTQYF.

This clonotype was recorded at least ten times. The genes are TRBV12-3 or TRBV12-4 and TRBJ2-7, with 8 bases matching TRBD1. With 4 bases clipped from V and 6 bases from J, the junction kept 11 bases outside the gene matches. This CDR3 has 15 amino acids. This chain's CDR3 is CASSSPRDRTGEQYV. DNA for the CDR3: TGTGCCAGCAGTTCTCCCCGGGACAGGACCGGCGAGCAGTACGTC.

This clonotype has at least ten counts. V gene TRBV19 combines with J gene TRBJ1-5, with 9 bases aligning to TRBD1. This CDR3 comprises 15 residues. Germline V lookup: CDR1 LNHDA, CDR2 SQIVND (reference sequence). Trimming took 3 bases from V and 3 from J; bases not matched to a gene: 3. This chain's CDR3 is CASSITGGNNQPQHF. Written as DNA, the CDR3 is TGTGCCAGTAGTATTACAGGGGGCAACAATCAGCCCCAGCATTTT.

This clonotype was observed at least ten times. The V gene is TRBV29-1, the J gene TRBJ1-1; no clear D gene. This CDR3 spans 12 amino acids. The V gene's germline CDR1 is SQVTM and CDR2 ANQGSEA. Trimming stripped 4 bases from V and 4 bases from J, with 10 bases between. CDR3 DNA sequence: TGCAGCGTTGTCTGGGGAGTCACTGAAGCTTTCTTT. Translating it yields CSVVWGVTEAFF.

This clonotype was detected ten times or more. The chain couples TRBV27 to TRBJ2-1, with 8 bases fitting TRBD1. Germline V gives CDR1 MNHEY, CDR2 SMNVEV (reference sequence). This CDR3 comprises 14 residues. The ends lost 2 bases at V and 10 bases at J; junction bases unmatched: 7. CDR3 region: CASSLRTGFEEQFF. The CDR3 DNA reads as TGTGCCAGCAGTTTAAGGACAGGGTTTGAAGAGCAGTTCTTC.

This clonotype was recorded at least ten times. The chain links TRBV4-3 to TRBJ1-1, with D unresolved. CDR3 size: 15 residues. V was trimmed by 3 bases and J by 3 bases, leaving 14 bases between them. CDR1 LGHNA and CDR2 YSLEER come from the germline V gene. The CDR3 DNA reads TGCGCCAGCAGCCATGCTCGGACTGCTTACACTGAAGCTTTCTTT. Amino acid sequence: CASSHARTAYTEAFF.

V gene TRBV3-1 combines with J gene TRBJ2-1; TRBD2 aligns across 11 bases. Germline lookup yields CDR1 LGHDT and CDR2 YNNKEL (reference sequence). With 11 bases clipped from V and 4 bases from J, the junction kept 10 bases outside the gene matches. This CDR3 is 15 amino acids long. The CDR3 is CACCSLAGGYNEQFF. Written as DNA, the CDR3 is TGTGCCTGCTGTTCCCTAGCGGGGGGATACAATGAGCAGTTCTTC.

This clonotype was recorded at least ten times. This chain connects TRBV29-1 to TRBJ2-1, with 10 bases matching TRBD2. Germline V gene data show CDR1 as SQVTM and CDR2 as ANQGSEA. This CDR3 has 14 residues. J gave up 8 bases and V 4 bases, and 8 bases lay outside the gene matches. The chain's CDR3 is CSVAPSGGGYEQFF. CDR3 coding DNA: TGCAGCGTTGCCCCTAGCGGGGGTGGGTATGAGCAGTTCTTC.

In its sample, this clonotype was seen many times. The V call is TRBV12-3 or TRBV12-4, the J call TRBJ1-6; D possibly corresponds to TRBD1 (6 bases). V gave up 8 bases and J gave up 7 bases, with 12 bases separating them. The CDR3 is made up of 13 amino acids. CDR3 in DNA: TGTGCCAGCGGCCGACAGGCAAATTCACCCCTCCACTTT. Translation: CASGRQANSPLHF.

This clonotype was detected many times. The DNA for the CDR3 is TGTGCCAGTACTTCTGAGAATGAGCAGTTCTTC. It yields the protein CASTSENEQFF. This rearrangement joins TRBV19 to TRBJ2-1; D gene unclear. The CDR3 extends over 11 amino acids. Germline V gene lookup returns CDR1 LNHDA and CDR2 SQIVND (reference sequence). V lost 7 bases, J lost 7 bases, and 8 bases lay in between.

This clonotype was counted ten times or more. The chain is built from TRBV20-1 and TRBJ1-6; 7 bases map to TRBD1. CDR1 is DFQATT and CDR2 is SNEGSKA in the germline V gene (reference sequence). The CDR3 is 13 residues long. With V trimmed by 3 bases and J by 9 bases, 5 bases remained unmatched. CDR3 protein: CSASETGISPLHF. The DNA of the CDR3 is TGCAGTGCTAGCGAGACAGGGATTTCACCCCTCCACTTT.

This clonotype was counted many times. The chain employs TRBV6-5 and TRBJ1-1; 7 positions agree with TRBD1. The CDR3 is made up of 17 amino acids. V gave up 2 bases and J gave up 2 bases; unmatched junction bases: 11. The V gene's germline CDR1 is MNHEY and CDR2 SVGAGI. CDR3 sequence reads: CASSYGAFPGGNTEAFF. The CDR3 DNA is TGTGCCAGCAGTTACGGGGCCTTCCCAGGGGGAAACACTGAAGCTTTCTTT.

This clonotype appeared many times. The V gene is TRBV11-2, the J gene TRBJ2-2, with D perhaps matching TRBD2 (5 bases). Germline V lookup: CDR1 SGHAT, CDR2 FQNNGV. Trimming removed 2 bases from V and 3 bases from J, with 10 bases in between. The CDR3 is 15 residues long. CDR3: CASSLPGSHTGELFF. The CDR3 bases are TGTGCCAGCAGCTTACCGGGGTCTCACACCGGGGAGCTGTTTTTT.

This clonotype has ten or more counts. The J gene is TRBJ1-5, the V gene TRBV12-3 or TRBV12-4; 10 bases are a match to TRBD1. CDR3 length: 15 residues. Germline trimming cut 7 bases from V and 4 bases from J; bases unmatched to any gene: 7. DNA of the CDR3: TGTGCCAGCACGAGGGACAGGGGCTGGAATCAGCCCCAGCATTTT. It specifies CASTRDRGWNQPQHF.

This clonotype was recorded at least ten times. The germline gene is not matched at one end of the junction; a read error may be the cause. For the CDR3, the DNA is TGTGCCAGCAGTCTAGCCCCTCTTACGCAGTATTTT. Translating gives CASSLAPLTQYF. The chain has TRBV12-3 or TRBV12-4 and TRBJ2-3; possible D gene TRBD2, 5 bases. CDR3 size: 12 residues.

This clonotype was found many times. The V and J genes are TRBV4-1 and TRBJ1-1; the D gene is possibly TRBD1 (5 bases). Trimming shortened V by 0 bases and J by 0 bases, and 8 bases separated the two germline ends. CDR3 length: 15 residues. Germline V gene data show CDR1 as MGHRA and CDR2 as YSYEKL. CDR3 region: CASSQDGGLNTEAFF. The DNA for the CDR3 is TGCGCCAGCAGCCAAGATGGGGGTTTGAACACTGAAGCTTTCTTT.

In its sample, this clonotype was seen many times. The chain recombines TRBV7-9 with TRBJ1-2; D may be TRBD1 (5 bases). The ends were cut back, 5 bases at V and 3 bases at J, with 19 bases in the middle. CDR3 size: 16 residues. The germline V gene has CDR1 SEHNR and CDR2 FQNEAQ (reference sequence). CDR3 sequence reads: CASSARDRQWDYGYTF. CDR3 nucleotide sequence: TGTGCCAGCAGCGCCCGGGACCGCCAATGGGACTATGGCTACACCTTC.

This clonotype came up many times. The chain couples TRBV23-1 to TRBJ2-4; D gene unclear. TRBV23-1 is placed among ORFs of uncertain function. This CDR3 contains 13 residues. Deletions cut 2 bases from V and 8 bases from J, with 10 bases between. The CDR3 coding sequence is TGCGCCAGCAGTCAACGACACCCCCACATTCAGTACTTC. This translates into CASSQRHPHIQYF.